This T cell receptor (beta chain) emerged from a study of shared clonotypes between healthy human individuals. About the research overall: The donors, two women and three men, were aged 18 to 49.

The CDR3 has 13 amino acids. V gave up 3 bases and J gave up 0 bases, with 2 bases separating them. CDR1 and CDR2 (germline): KGHSH, LQKENI. The data were produced by immunoSEQ multiplex PCR, yet TCRdb's version contains in-frame clones alone and is incomplete. The table has hundreds of thousands of clones, around 77% seen once. The material sequenced was PBMCs. The chain has TRBV18 and TRBJ2-2; no reliable D call. This TCR was recovered from a woman in her thirties or forties in good health. Some clones in this sample may be carry-over from other donors' samples. The chain's CDR3 is CASSPANTGELFF. CDR3 in DNA: TGTGCCAGCTCACCCGCGAACACCGGGGAGCTGTTTTTT.